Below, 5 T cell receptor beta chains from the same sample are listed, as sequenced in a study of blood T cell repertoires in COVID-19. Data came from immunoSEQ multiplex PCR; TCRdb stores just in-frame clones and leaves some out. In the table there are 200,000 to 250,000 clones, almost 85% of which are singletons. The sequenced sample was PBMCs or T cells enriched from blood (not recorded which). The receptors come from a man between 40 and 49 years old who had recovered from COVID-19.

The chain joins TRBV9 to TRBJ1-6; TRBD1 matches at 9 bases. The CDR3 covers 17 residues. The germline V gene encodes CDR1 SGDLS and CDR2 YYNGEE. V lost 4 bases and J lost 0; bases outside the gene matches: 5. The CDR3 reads CASSSGQGRSYNSPLHF. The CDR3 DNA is TGTGCCAGCAGCTCGGGACAGGGACGCTCCTATAATTCACCCCTCCACTTT.

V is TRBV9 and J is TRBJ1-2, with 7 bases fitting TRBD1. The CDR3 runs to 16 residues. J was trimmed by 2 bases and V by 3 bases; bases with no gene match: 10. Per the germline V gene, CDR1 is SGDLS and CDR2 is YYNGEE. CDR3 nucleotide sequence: TGTGCCAGCAGCGCCACGGGAGGGGGCGGCAACTATGGCTACACCTTC. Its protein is CASSATGGGGNYGYTF.

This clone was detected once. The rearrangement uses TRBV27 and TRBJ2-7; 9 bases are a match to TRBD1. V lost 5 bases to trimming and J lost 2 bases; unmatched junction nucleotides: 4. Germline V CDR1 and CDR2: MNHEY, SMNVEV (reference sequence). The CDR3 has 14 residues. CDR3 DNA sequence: TGTGCCAGCAGTGACAGGGGGGGCCCCTACGAGCAGTACTTC. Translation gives CASSDRGGPYEQYF.

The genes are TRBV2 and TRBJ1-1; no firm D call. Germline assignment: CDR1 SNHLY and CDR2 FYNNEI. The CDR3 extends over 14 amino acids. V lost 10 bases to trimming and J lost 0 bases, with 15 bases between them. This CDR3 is CAIVEGALNTEAFF. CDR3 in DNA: TGTGCCATCGTAGAGGGAGCCCTGAACACTGAAGCTTTCTTT.

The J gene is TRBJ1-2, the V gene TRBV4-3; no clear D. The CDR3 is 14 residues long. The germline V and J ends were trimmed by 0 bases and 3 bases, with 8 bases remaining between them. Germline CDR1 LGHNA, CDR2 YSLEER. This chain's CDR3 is CASSQETGYYGYTF. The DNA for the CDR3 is TGCGCCAGCAGCCAAGAAACGGGTTACTATGGCTACACCTTC.